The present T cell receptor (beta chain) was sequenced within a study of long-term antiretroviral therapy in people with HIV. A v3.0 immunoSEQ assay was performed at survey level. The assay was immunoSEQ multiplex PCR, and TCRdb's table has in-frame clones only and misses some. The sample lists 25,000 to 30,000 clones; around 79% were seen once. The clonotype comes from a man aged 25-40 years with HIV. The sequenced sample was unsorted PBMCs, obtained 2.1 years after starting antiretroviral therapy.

The CDR3 reads CASSPSPGQNTGELFF. In DNA, the CDR3 is TGTGCCAGCTCACCATCCCCGGGACAGAACACCGGGGAGCTGTTTTTT. The chain couples TRBV18 to TRBJ2-2; D might be TRBD1 (6 bases). The CDR3 spans 16 residues. Germline CDR1 is KGHSH and CDR2 is LQKENI. V was trimmed by 2 bases and J by 1 base, leaving 11 bases between them.